This TCR beta chain was sequenced during a study of T cells in localized non-small cell lung cancer. Between the trimmed V and J ends, which lost 2 bases and 6 bases, there was a span of 14 bases. The CDR3 spans 14 residues. Germline CDR1 and CDR2: GTSNPN and SVGIG (reference sequence). The method was immunoSEQ multiplex PCR; TCRdb's version includes in-frame clones alone and lacks a portion of them. The sample lists about 82,000 clones; 60% to 85% were seen once. The origin of this receptor is a man aged 35 to 70 with stage II squamous cell lung carcinoma. The V gene is TRBV30, the J gene TRBJ1-5, with a tentative D call TRBD1 (5 bases). Sequenced here: PBMCs, sampled before any cancer treatment. The CDR3 DNA sequence: TGTGCCTGGAGTCCACACCCAGGGCGTCAGCCCCAGCATTTT. Its protein product is CAWSPHPGRQPQHF.